A few counts support the clone carrying this TCR beta chain. TCRbeta library preparation incorporated unique molecular identifiers. MiXCR, run by TCRdb on the PCR reads, gives a single entry per CDR3 protein. The table shows 450,000 to 550,000 distinct CDR3 sequences, with around 10% occurring only once. The source of the sample is a study of T-cell reconstitution after alpha-beta-depleted transplantation in children. The junction had 8 bases not matched to a gene; V was cut back by 5 bases and J by 6 bases. The CDR3 has 14 amino acids. Germline loops: CDR1 KGHSH, CDR2 LQKENI. The rearrangement joins TRBV18 to TRBJ2-7; 9 bases align to TRBD1. The sequences come from PBMCs, mostly from graft donor cells, collected 180 days after TCRalphabeta/CD19-depleted stem cell transplant. The clonotype comes from a female patient between 2 and 15 years old who had a stem cell transplant for aplastic anemia, so the T cells may come from the graft donor. In nucleotides, the CDR3 is TGTGCCAGCTCAGATCTGGGACAGGGCGTCGAGCAGTACTTC. Amino acids: CASSDLGQGVEQYF.